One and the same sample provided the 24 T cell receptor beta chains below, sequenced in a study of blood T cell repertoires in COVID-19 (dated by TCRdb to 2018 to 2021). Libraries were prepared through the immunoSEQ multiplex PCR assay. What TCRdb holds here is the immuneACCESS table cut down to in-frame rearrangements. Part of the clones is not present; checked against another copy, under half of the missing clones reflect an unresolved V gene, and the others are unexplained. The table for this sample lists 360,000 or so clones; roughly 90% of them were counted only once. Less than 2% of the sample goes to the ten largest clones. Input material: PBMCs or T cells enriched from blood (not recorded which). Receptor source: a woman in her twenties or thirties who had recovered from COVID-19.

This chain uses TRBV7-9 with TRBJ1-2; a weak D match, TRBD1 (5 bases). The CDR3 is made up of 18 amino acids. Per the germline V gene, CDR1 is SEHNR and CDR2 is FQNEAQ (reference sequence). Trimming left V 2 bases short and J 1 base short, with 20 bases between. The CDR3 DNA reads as TGTGCCAGCAGCTTACTGCAGGGAGGTGCGGCAAATAACTATGGCTACACCTTC. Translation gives CASSLLQGGAANNYGYTF.

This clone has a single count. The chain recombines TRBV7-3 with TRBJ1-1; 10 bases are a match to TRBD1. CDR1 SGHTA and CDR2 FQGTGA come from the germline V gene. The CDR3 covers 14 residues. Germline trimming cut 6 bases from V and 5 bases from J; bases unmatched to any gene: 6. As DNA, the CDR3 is TGTGCCAGCAGGGGGACAGGGGTTTTAACTGAAGCTTTCTTT. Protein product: CASRGTGVLTEAFF.

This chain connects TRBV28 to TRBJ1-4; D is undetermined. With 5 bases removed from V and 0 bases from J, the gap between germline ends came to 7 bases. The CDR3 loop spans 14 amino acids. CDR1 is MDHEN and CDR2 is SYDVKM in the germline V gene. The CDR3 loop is CASSLPATNEKLFF. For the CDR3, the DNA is TGTGCCAGCAGTCTACCGGCAACTAATGAAAAACTGTTTTTT.

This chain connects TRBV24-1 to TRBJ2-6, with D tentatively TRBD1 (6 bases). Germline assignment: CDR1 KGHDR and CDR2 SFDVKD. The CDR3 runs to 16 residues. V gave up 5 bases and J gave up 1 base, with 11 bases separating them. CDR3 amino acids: CATSARQESGANVLTF. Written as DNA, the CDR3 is TGTGCCACCAGTGCGCGACAGGAGTCTGGGGCCAACGTCCTGACTTTC.

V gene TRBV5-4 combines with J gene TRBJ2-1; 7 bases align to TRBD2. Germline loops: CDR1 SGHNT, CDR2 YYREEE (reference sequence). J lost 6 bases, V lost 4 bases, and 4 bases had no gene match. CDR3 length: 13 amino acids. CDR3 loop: CASSPTSSNEQFF. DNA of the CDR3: TGTGCCAGCAGCCCGACTAGCAGCAATGAGCAGTTCTTC.

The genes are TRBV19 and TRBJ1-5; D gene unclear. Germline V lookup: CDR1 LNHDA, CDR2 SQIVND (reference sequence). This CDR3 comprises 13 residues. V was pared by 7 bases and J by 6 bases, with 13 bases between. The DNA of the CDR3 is TGTGCCAGTACCACTACCCGGGGTCAGCCCCAGCATTTT. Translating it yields CASTTTRGQPQHF.

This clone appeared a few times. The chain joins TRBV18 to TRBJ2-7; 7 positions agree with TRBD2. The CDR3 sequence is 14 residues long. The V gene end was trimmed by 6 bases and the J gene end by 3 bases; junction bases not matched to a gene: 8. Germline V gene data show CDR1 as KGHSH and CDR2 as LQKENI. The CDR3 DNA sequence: TGTGCCAGCTCCAGCAGAGCGGGGCTCTACGAGCAGTACTTC. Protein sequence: CASSSRAGLYEQYF.

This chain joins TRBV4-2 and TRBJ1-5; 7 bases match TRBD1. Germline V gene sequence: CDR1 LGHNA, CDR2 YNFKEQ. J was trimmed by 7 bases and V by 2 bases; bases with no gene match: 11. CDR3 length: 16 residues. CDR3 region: CASSQRTTGLGQPQHF. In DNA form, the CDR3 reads TGTGCCAGCAGCCAAAGGACGACAGGGTTGGGACAGCCCCAGCATTTT.

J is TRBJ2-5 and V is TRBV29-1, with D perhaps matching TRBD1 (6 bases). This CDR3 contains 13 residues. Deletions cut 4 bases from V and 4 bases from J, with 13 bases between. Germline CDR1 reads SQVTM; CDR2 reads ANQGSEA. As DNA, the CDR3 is TGCAGCGTTGCAGGGGTAGATTCAGAGACCCAGTACTTC. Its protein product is CSVAGVDSETQYF.

The CDR3 DNA follows: TGTGCCAGCAGCCCGACCCAGGGAGGAGGTCGTGTGCAGTACTTC. This translates into CASSPTQGGGRVQYF. The gene calls are TRBV21-1 and TRBJ2-7; the table's TRBD2 call for D was not verified on the DNA. TRBV21-1 is a documented pseudogene. This CDR3 comprises 15 residues.

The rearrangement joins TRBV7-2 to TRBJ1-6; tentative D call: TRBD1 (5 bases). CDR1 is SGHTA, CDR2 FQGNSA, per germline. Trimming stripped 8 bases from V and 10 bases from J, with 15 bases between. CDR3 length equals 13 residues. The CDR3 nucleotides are TGTGCCAGCCTTGGAGGGTGGGGCTCACCCCTCCACTTT. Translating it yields CASLGGWGSPLHF.

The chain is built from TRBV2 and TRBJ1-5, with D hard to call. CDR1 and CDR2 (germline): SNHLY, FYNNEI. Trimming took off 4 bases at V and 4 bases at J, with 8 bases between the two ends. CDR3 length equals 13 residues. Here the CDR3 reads CASSGARNQPQHF. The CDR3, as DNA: TGTGCCAGCAGTGGGGCTCGGAATCAGCCCCAGCATTTT.

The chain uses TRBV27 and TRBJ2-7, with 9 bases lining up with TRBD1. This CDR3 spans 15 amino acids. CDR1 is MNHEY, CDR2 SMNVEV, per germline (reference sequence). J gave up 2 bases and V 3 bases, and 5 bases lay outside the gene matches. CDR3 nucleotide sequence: TGTGCCAGCAGTTTTTTACAGGGGGCCGCCTACGAGCAGTACTTC. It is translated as CASSFLQGAAYEQYF.

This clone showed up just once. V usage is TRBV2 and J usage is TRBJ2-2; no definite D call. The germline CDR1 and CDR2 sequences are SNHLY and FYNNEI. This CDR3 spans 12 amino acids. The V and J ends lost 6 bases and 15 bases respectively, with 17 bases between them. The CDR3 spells CASSSTLPWVFF. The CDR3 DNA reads TGTGCCAGCAGCTCGACACTCCCGTGGGTGTTTTTT.

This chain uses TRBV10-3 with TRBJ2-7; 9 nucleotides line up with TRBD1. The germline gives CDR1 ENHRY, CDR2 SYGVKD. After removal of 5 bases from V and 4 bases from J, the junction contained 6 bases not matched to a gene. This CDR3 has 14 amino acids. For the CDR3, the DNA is TGTGCCATCAGTACGGGACAGGGAGGGTACGAGCAGTACTTC. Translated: CAISTGQGGYEQYF.

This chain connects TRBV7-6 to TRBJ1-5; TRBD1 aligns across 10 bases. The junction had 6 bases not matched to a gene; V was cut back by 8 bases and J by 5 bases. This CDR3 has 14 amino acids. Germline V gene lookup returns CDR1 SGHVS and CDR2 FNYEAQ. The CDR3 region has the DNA TGTGCCAGCTACTTGGGGACAGGGGATCAGCCCCAGCATTTT. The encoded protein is CASYLGTGDQPQHF.

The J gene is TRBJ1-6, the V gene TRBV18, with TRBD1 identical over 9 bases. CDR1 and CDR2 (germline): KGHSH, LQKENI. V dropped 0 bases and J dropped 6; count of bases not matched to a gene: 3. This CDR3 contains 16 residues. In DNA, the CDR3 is TGTGCCAGCTCACCACCGACGGGACAGGGTAATTCACCCCTCCACTTT. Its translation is CASSPPTGQGNSPLHF.

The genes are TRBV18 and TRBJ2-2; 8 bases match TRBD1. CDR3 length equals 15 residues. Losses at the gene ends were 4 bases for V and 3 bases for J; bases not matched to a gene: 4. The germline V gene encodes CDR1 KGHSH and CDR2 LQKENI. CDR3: CASSQGTGHTGELFF. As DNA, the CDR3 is TGTGCCAGCTCACAGGGGACAGGTCACACCGGGGAGCTGTTTTTT.

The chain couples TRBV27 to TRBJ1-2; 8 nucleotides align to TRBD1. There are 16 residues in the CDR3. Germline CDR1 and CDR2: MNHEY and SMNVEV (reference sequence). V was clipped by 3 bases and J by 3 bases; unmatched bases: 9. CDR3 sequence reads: CASSLPQGVEDYGYTF. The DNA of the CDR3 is TGTGCCAGCAGTTTGCCACAGGGGGTAGAGGACTATGGCTACACCTTC.

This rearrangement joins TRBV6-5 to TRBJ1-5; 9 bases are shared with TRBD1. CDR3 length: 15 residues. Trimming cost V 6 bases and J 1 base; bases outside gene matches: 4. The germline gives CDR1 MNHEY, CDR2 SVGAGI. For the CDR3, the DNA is TGTGCCAGCAGAAGACAGGGGGGGAGCAATCAGCCCCAGCATTTT. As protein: CASRRQGGSNQPQHF.

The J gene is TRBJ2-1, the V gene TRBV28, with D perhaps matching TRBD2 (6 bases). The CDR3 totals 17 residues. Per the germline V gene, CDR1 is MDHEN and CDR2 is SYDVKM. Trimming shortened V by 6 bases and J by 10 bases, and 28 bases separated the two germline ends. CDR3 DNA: TGTGCCAGCAGCTCTTGGGGAGGAGGGTCCTATTCGAAAGAGCAGTTCTTC. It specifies CASSSWGGGSYSKEQFF.

This CDR3 is CASSLLQGHHDPYEQYF. In DNA, the CDR3 is TGTGCCAGCTCCCTTCTACAGGGCCACCATGACCCATACGAGCAGTACTTC. The V call is TRBV18, the J call TRBJ2-7; TRBD1 is a possible D gene (6 bases). The germline V gene encodes CDR1 KGHSH and CDR2 LQKENI. CDR3 length: 17 amino acids. V lost 6 bases, J lost 4 bases, and 25 bases lay in between.

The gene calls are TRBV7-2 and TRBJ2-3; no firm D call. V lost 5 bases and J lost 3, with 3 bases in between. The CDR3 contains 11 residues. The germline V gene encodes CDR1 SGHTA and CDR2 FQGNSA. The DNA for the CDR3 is TGTGCCAGCAGCACTACAGATACGCAGTATTTT. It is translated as CASSTTDTQYF.

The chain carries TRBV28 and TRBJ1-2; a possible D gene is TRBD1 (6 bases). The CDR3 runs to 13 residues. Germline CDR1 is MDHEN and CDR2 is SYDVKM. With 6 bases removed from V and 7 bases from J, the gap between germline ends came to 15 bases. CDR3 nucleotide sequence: TGTGCCAGCAGCCCAGCCCAGGGGACTGGCTACACCTTC. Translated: CASSPAQGTGYTF.